This is a list of T cell receptor beta chains from one sample in a study of cytomegalovirus exposure and HLA in healthy donors. Profiling relied on immunoSEQ multiplex PCR, and the TCRdb table lists in-frame clones only, not all of them. Of some 66,000 clones in the sample, around 75% were seen once. Sequenced sample: PBMCs. The receptors were sampled from a man in his sixties in good health and CMV-seropositive. Both conserved end residues are part of each CDR3. The D gene is left open where the match is weak. Only part of the rows carry a size: once, few, many, or a class if the clone is expanded.

j_gene: TRBJ1-5; d_gene: .; abundance: .; v_gene: TRBV2; CDR3aa: CASSGSSRNQPQHF; CDR3nt: TGTGCCAGCAGTGGCAGTTCTCGCAATCAGCCCCAGCATTTT
j_gene: TRBJ2-3; d_gene: TRBD2; abundance: .; v_gene: TRBV27; CDR3aa: CASSPLAGVSTDTQYF; CDR3nt: TGTGCCAGCAGTCCTCTAGCGGGAGTTAGCACAGATACGCAGTATTTT
j_gene: TRBJ2-5; d_gene: TRBD2; abundance: .; v_gene: TRBV5-1; CDR3aa: CASSWGLAGSGHQETQYF; CDR3nt: TGCGCCAGCAGCTGGGGACTAGCGGGATCCGGGCACCAAGAGACCCAGTACTTC
j_gene: TRBJ2-7; d_gene: TRBD2; abundance: .; v_gene: TRBV11-2; CDR3aa: CASSFLSGRTNEQYF; CDR3nt: TGTGCCAGCAGCTTTCTTAGCGGGAGAACGAACGAGCAGTACTTC
j_gene: TRBJ2-3; d_gene: .; abundance: .; v_gene: TRBV6-5; CDR3aa: CASSYGADKYTQYF; CDR3nt: TGTGCCAGCAGTTACGGGGCAGACAAATATACGCAGTATTTT
j_gene: TRBJ1-2; d_gene: .; abundance: .; v_gene: TRBV6-5; CDR3aa: CASSYLWEGTQGYTF; CDR3nt: TGTGCCAGCAGTTACTTGTGGGAGGGTACACAGGGCTACACCTTC
j_gene: TRBJ1-1; d_gene: TRBD1; abundance: .; v_gene: TRBV29-1; CDR3aa: CSVSYRGRDTEAFF; CDR3nt: TGCAGCGTTTCGTACAGGGGGCGTGACACTGAAGCTTTCTTT
j_gene: TRBJ2-6; d_gene: .; abundance: few; v_gene: TRBV19; CDR3aa: CASSIPGAGANVLTF; CDR3nt: TGTGCCAGTAGTATCCCTGGGGCCGGGGCCAACGTCCTGACTTTC
j_gene: TRBJ2-5; d_gene: TRBD1; abundance: .; v_gene: TRBV11-2; CDR3aa: CASSLPGQGVTQYF; CDR3nt: TGTGCCAGCAGCTTACCGGGACAGGGTGTCACCCAGTACTTC
j_gene: TRBJ1-1; d_gene: .; abundance: .; v_gene: TRBV5-6; CDR3aa: CASKGTSAFF; CDR3nt: TGTGCCAGCAAAGGGACTTCGGCTTTCTTT